This TCR beta chain came from a study of blood T cells in healthy people across ages. Unmatched junction bases numbered 9, after V lost 6 bases and J lost 3 bases. This CDR3 is built from 14 residues. CDR1 DFQATT and CDR2 SNEGSKA come from the germline V gene (reference sequence). For the second PCR, which ran for about 6 to 12 cycles, a sample-barcoded 5' primer and a J-beta primer mix were used. From the 5' RACE reads, TCRdb called clonotypes with MiXCR, one entry per CDR3 protein. The sample has some 760,000 distinct CDR3 sequences; roughly 25% are singletons. Only a few counts were recorded for this clonotype. This same sample was also part of a study on T cells of mothers and their children.

The gene calls are TRBV20-1 and TRBJ2-7; 9 bases line up with TRBD2. Sequencing was done on a sample of blood. This clonotype originated in a boy younger than 18 in good health. In nucleotides, the CDR3 is TGCAGTGCCAGACTACTGACTAGCGGCTACGAGCAGTACTTC. Translation gives CSARLLTSGYEQYF.